The 21 T cell receptor beta chains below were found in one sample sequenced in a study of blood T cell repertoires in COVID-19. Data came from immunoSEQ multiplex PCR; TCRdb stores just in-frame clones and leaves some out. Found here are about 130,000 clones, more than 75% of them singletons; the top ten hold roughly 18%. The sequenced sample was peripheral blood. All receptors come from a woman in her forties or fifties who had recovered from COVID-19.

This chain uses TRBV9 with TRBJ1-1; D is perhaps TRBD1 (6 bases). Germline V gene sequence: CDR1 SGDLS, CDR2 YYNGEE. The CDR3 sequence is 13 residues long. V gave up 0 bases and J gave up 5 bases, with 8 bases separating them. The CDR3 loop reads CASSVDRGTEAFF. As DNA, the CDR3 is TGTGCCAGCAGCGTAGATAGGGGGACTGAAGCTTTCTTT.

The gene calls are TRBV7-9 and TRBJ1-1; 11 bases line up with TRBD1. The CDR3 has 16 amino acids. Germline lookup yields CDR1 SEHNR and CDR2 FQNEAQ (reference sequence). The V segment lost 5 bases and the J segment 6 bases; nucleotides outside the gene matches: 11. The CDR3 nucleotides are TGTGCCAGCAGCCCGTGGACAGGGGGCCGGGCGGCTGAAGCTTTCTTT. Residues: CASSPWTGGRAAEAFF. The whole variable domain, filled in from reference TRBV7-9 and TRBJ1-1, reads DTGVSQNPRHKITKRGQNVTFRCDPISEHNRLYWYRQTLGQGPEFLTYFQNEAQLEKSRLLSDRFSAERPKGSFSTLEIQRTEQGDSAMYLCASSPWTGGRAAEAFFGQGTRLTVV.

V and J are TRBV4-1 and TRBJ2-7; D unresolved. The germline V and J ends were trimmed by 2 bases and 5 bases, with 10 bases remaining between them. The length of the CDR3 is 13 residues. Germline V gene lookup returns CDR1 MGHRA and CDR2 YSYEKL. The CDR3 sequence is CASSQSRLDEQYF. The CDR3 region has the DNA TGCGCCAGCAGCCAATCCCGACTGGACGAGCAGTACTTC.

V usage is TRBV10-1 and J usage is TRBJ2-2; TRBD1 agrees at 12 bases. The CDR3 extends over 17 amino acids. The junction had 7 bases not matched to a gene; V was cut back by 5 bases and J by 3 bases. Germline V lookup: CDR1 WNHNN, CDR2 SYGVQD (reference sequence). The CDR3: CASSPGQGAHDTGELFF. In DNA, the CDR3 is TGCGCCAGCAGTCCGGGACAGGGGGCACATGACACCGGGGAGCTGTTTTTT.

The chain links TRBV19 to TRBJ1-2; TRBD1 matches at 8 bases. The CDR3 spans 14 residues. The V gene's germline CDR1 is LNHDA and CDR2 SQIVND (reference sequence). J lost 8 bases, V lost 4 bases, and 9 bases had no gene match. The CDR3, as DNA: TGTGCCAGTAGTACCGGACAGGGAGTCTGGGGCTACACCTTC. Translating gives CASSTGQGVWGYTF.

CDR3 in DNA: TGTGCCAGCAGTCCCCATAGGCGGGGCTCCTACAATGAGCAGTTCTTC. It codes for CASSPHRRGSYNEQFF. The chain links TRBV27 to TRBJ2-1, with D possibly TRBD2 on 6 matching bases. CDR1 is MNHEY, CDR2 SMNVEV, per germline (reference sequence). Trimming removed 5 bases at V and 0 bases at J, with 14 bases between. CDR3 size: 16 residues.

The chain has TRBV5-1 and TRBJ2-1; 9 positions match TRBD2. Germline V CDR1 and CDR2: SGHRS, YFSETQ. Trimming at V came to 0 bases and at J to 7 bases, leaving 8 bases not matched to a gene. This CDR3 has 16 amino acids. The CDR3 nucleotides are TGCGCCAGCAGCTTGGCTCTGGGCGGGGGGGCAAATGAGCAGTTCTTC. Translated: CASSLALGGGANEQFF.

This chain connects TRBV19 to TRBJ2-5; D is perhaps TRBD1 (6 bases). Germline-derived CDR1 and CDR2 are LNHDA and SQIVND (reference sequence). The CDR3 loop spans 13 amino acids. Deletions cut 4 bases from V and 4 bases from J, with 10 bases between. The CDR3 loop is CASSTGTPETQYF. The CDR3 DNA follows: TGTGCCAGTAGTACCGGGACACCAGAGACCCAGTACTTC.

The chain uses TRBV7-8 and TRBJ1-1, with D perhaps matching TRBD1 (6 bases). The germline V gene encodes CDR1 SGHVS and CDR2 FQNEAQ. V shed 1 base and J shed 3 bases, with 6 bases lying between them. This CDR3 is 13 amino acids long. The CDR3 spells CASSLDRDTEAFF. The CDR3 region has the DNA TGTGCCAGCAGCTTAGACAGGGACACTGAAGCTTTCTTT. Using reference TRBV7-8 and TRBJ1-1 for the parts outside the CDR3, the full variable domain is GAGVSQSPRYKVAKRGQDVALRCDPISGHVSLFWYQQALGQGPEFLTYFQNEAQLDKSGLPSDRFFAERPEGSVSTLKIQRTQQEDSAVYLCASSLDRDTEAFFGQGTRLTVV.

J is TRBJ2-3 and V is TRBV4-3; D may be TRBD2 (5 bases). V was clipped by 3 bases and J by 1 base, with 23 bases between them. The CDR3 covers 19 residues. CDR1 LGHNA and CDR2 YSLEER come from the germline V gene. Here the CDR3 DNA reads TGCGCCAGCAGCCAGGACCTTGGGCGGTCCCGGCGGGGCACAGATACGCAGTATTTT. Encoded protein: CASSQDLGRSRRGTDTQYF.

J is TRBJ1-1 and V is TRBV4-3; 7 bases are shared with TRBD1. Trimming removed 0 bases from V and 3 bases from J; junction bases left unmatched: 13. The CDR3 length is 18 residues. Germline CDR1 and CDR2: LGHNA and YSLEER. In DNA, the CDR3 is TGCGCCAGCAGCCAAGATGGAAGGGGGCGGGGTAGGGACACTGAAGCTTTCTTT. This sequence encodes CASSQDGRGRGRDTEAFF.

The rearrangement uses TRBV19 and TRBJ1-5; D not certain. Looked up from germline, CDR1 is LNHDA and CDR2 is SQIVND (reference sequence). Trimming cost V 7 bases and J 7 bases, with 17 bases left between them. This CDR3 comprises 14 residues. The CDR3 bases are TGTGCCAGTAAGAAGGTAGAGCGAGACCAGCCCCAGCATTTT. Its protein is CASKKVERDQPQHF.

This chain links TRBV11-2 with TRBJ2-5; 7 bases are shared with TRBD2. The CDR3 is made up of 15 amino acids. Trimming cost V 3 bases and J 4 bases; bases outside gene matches: 8. From germline, CDR1 is SGHAT and CDR2 FQNNGV. The CDR3 bases are TGTGCCAGCAGCTTTGGTGCGGGGGTAGGAGAGACCCAGTACTTC. Amino acid sequence: CASSFGAGVGETQYF.

This chain connects TRBV9 to TRBJ2-1; TRBD2 matches at 10 bases. This CDR3 has 15 amino acids. Germline assignment: CDR1 SGDLS and CDR2 YYNGEE. The J segment lost 9 bases and the V segment lost 1 base, leaving 7 bases of the junction unmatched. CDR3 amino acids: CASSVRTSGVGEQFF. The DNA of the CDR3 is TGTGCCAGCAGCGTACGGACTAGCGGCGTTGGTGAGCAGTTCTTC.

V and J are TRBV2 and TRBJ1-5; D is possibly TRBD1 (5 bases). The CDR3 consists of 15 residues. V lost 6 bases and J lost 3, with 15 bases in between. The germline gives CDR1 SNHLY, CDR2 FYNNEI. CDR3 DNA sequence: TGTGCCAGCAGAGAGGAGCAGGGCACCAATCAGCCCCAGCATTTT. This gives the protein CASREEQGTNQPQHF.

The chain has TRBV20-1 and TRBJ1-4, with D possibly being TRBD1 (5 bases). Germline V gene data show CDR1 as DFQATT and CDR2 as SNEGSKA (reference sequence). The germline V and J ends were trimmed by 3 bases and 4 bases, with 9 bases remaining between them. The CDR3 consists of 13 residues. Here the CDR3 reads CSASRTNNEKLFF. The DNA of the CDR3 is TGCAGTGCTAGTCGGACAAATAATGAAAAACTGTTTTTT.

The sample holds one count of this clone. The rearrangement links TRBV2 to TRBJ1-1; D is perhaps TRBD1 (5 bases). V was cut by 6 bases and J by 8 bases, with 19 bases left in between. Germline V gene sequence: CDR1 SNHLY, CDR2 FYNNEI. The CDR3 spans 14 residues. The CDR3 spells CASSTRRQNSEAFF. For the CDR3, the DNA is TGTGCCAGCAGCACCCGTCGACAGAACTCCGAAGCTTTCTTT.

The chain combines TRBV19 with TRBJ1-5, with unresolved D. The V end lost 5 bases, the J end lost 4 bases, and 9 bases lay between the germline ends. Per the germline V gene, CDR1 is LNHDA and CDR2 is SQIVND (reference sequence). There are 13 residues in the CDR3. The CDR3 DNA sequence: TGTGCCAGTAGTTCTGAGGGAAATCAGCCCCAGCATTTT. It yields the protein CASSSEGNQPQHF. Full variable domain (rest looked up from reference TRBV19 and TRBJ1-5): DGGITQSPKYLFRKEGQNVTLSCEQNLNHDAMYWYRQDPGQGLRLIYYSQIVNDFQKGDIAEGYSVSREKKESFPLTVTSAQKNPTAFYLCASSSEGNQPQHFGDGTRLSIL.

The chain recombines TRBV7-2 with TRBJ1-5, with 10 bases aligning to TRBD1. With 3 bases clipped from V and 9 bases from J, the junction kept 14 bases outside the gene matches. Germline V gene sequence: CDR1 SGHTA, CDR2 FQGNSA. CDR3 size: 17 residues. For the CDR3, the DNA is TGTGCCAGCAGCTTGGGGTCGGACAGGGGGTCGTTTGTGCCCCAGCATTTT. It encodes CASSLGSDRGSFVPQHF.

This clone showed up just once. The chain is built from TRBV7-9 and TRBJ2-2; the match to TRBD1 covers 7 bases. The CDR3 runs to 13 residues. The V gene end was trimmed by 6 bases and the J gene end by 6 bases; junction bases not matched to a gene: 4. Germline assignment: CDR1 SEHNR and CDR2 FQNEAQ (reference sequence). Here the CDR3 reads CASRYTGAGELFF. The DNA of the CDR3 is TGTGCCAGCAGATATACAGGGGCCGGGGAGCTGTTTTTT. Full variable domain (outside the CDR3, taken from reference TRBV7-9 and TRBJ2-2): DTGVSQNPRHKITKRGQNVTFRCDPISEHNRLYWYRQTLGQGPEFLTYFQNEAQLEKSRLLSDRFSAERPKGSFSTLEIQRTEQGDSAMYLCASRYTGAGELFFGEGSRLTVL.

The sample holds a few counts of this clone. The genes are TRBV30 and TRBJ1-2, with 12 bases lining up with TRBD1. The CDR3 is 17 residues long. After removal of 1 base from V and 4 bases from J, the junction contained 10 bases not matched to a gene. The germline V gene has CDR1 GTSNPN and CDR2 SVGIG (reference sequence). CDR3 coding DNA: TGTGCCTGGAGTGGCCCCGGGACAGGGGGCCGAGGCTATGGCTACACCTTC. Translating gives CAWSGPGTGGRGYGYTF.